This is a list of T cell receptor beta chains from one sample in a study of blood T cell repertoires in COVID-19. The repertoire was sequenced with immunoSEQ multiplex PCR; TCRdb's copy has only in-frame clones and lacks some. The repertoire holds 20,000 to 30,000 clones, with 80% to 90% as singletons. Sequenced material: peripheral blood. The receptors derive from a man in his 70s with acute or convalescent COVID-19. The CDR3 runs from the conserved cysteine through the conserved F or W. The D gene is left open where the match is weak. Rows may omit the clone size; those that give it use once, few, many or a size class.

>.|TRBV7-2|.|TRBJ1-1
CASSLVGVTAFF
TGTGCCAGCAGCTTAGTCGGGGTGACGGCTTTCTTT
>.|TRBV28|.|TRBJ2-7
CASSLSGFYYEQYF
TGTGCCAGCAGTTTATCGGGGTTTTACTACGAGCAGTACTTC
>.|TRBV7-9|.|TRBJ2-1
CASSLDWASVYNEQFF
TGTGCCAGCAGCTTAGATTGGGCTAGCGTATACAATGAGCAGTTCTTC
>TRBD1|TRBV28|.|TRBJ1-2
CASRLDGTDYGYTF
TGTGCCAGCAGATTAGACGGGACAGACTATGGCTACACCTTC
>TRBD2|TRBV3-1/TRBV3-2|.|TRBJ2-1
CASSLRGGSSYNEQFF
TGTGCCAGCAGCCTCCGCGGGGGAAGCTCCTACAATGAGCAGTTCTTC
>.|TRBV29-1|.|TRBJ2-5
CSVPETIQETQYF
TGCAGCGTTCCAGAGACAATCCAAGAGACCCAGTACTTC
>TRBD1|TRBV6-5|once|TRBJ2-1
CASRFRDREYNEQFF
TGTGCCAGCAGATTCCGGGACAGGGAATACAATGAGCAGTTCTTC
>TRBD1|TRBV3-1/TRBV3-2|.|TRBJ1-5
CASSGNRGGQPQHF
TGTGCCAGCAGCGGTAACAGGGGAGGCCAGCCCCAGCATTTT
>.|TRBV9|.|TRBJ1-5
CASSVAGVQPQHF
TGTGCCAGCAGCGTAGCAGGGGTCCAGCCCCAGCATTTT
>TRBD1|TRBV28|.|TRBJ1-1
CASWSGTVTEAFF
TGTGCCAGCTGGTCCGGGACAGTCACTGAAGCTTTCTTT
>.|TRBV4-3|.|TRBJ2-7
CASSQNRDPTYEQYF
TGCGCCAGCAGCCAAAACAGGGATCCCACCTACGAGCAGTACTTC
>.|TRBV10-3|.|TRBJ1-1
CAISAGTGDTEAFF
TGTGCCATCAGTGCGGGGACGGGGGACACTGAAGCTTTCTTT
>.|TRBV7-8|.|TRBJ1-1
CASSPQTGSEAFF
TGTGCCAGCAGCCCCCAGACAGGCTCTGAAGCTTTCTTT
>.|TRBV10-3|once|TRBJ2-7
CAISERGTAYEQYF
TGTGCCATCAGTGAACGCGGGACGGCCTACGAGCAGTACTTC
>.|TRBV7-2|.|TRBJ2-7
CASSLAQRGPGLSSYEQYF
TGTGCCAGCAGCTTAGCTCAAAGGGGCCCGGGCCTGAGCTCCTACGAGCAGTACTTC
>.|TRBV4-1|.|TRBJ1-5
CASSQTLAGVGNQPQHF
TGCGCCAGCAGCCAGACGTTGGCAGGGGTGGGCAATCAGCCCCAGCATTTT
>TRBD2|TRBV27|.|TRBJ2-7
CASRLAGQLYEQYF
TGTGCCAGCAGACTAGCGGGACAACTCTACGAGCAGTACTTC
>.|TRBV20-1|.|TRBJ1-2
CSASPGYASEDGYTF
TGCAGTGCTAGTCCGGGGTATGCCTCTGAGGACGGCTACACCTTC
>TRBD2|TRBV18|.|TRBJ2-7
CASWEGESSYEQYF
TGTGCCAGCTGGGAGGGAGAGAGCTCCTACGAGCAGTACTTC
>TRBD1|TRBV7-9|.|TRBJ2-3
CASSYFLGQGITDTQYF
TGTGCCAGCAGCTATTTCTTAGGACAGGGGATCACAGATACGCAGTATTTT
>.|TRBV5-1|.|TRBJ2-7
CASSPVAGGVSAEQYF
TGCGCCAGCAGCCCTGTCGCCGGCGGGGTGTCCGCCGAGCAGTACTTC
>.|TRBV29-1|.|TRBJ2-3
CSVEGGGNLGDTQYF
TGCAGCGTTGAAGGTGGGGGGAATTTAGGAGATACGCAGTATTTT
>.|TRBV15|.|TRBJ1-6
CATSRRTEFNSPLHF
TGTGCCACCAGCAGGCGGACAGAATTTAATTCACCCCTCCACTTT
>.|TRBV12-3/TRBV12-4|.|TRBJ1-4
CASSLSEKLFF
TGTGCCAGCAGTTTGAGTGAAAAACTGTTTTTT
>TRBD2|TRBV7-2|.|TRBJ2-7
CASTQRGAGNYEQYF
TGTGCCAGCACCCAAAGAGGAGCGGGAAACTACGAGCAGTACTTC
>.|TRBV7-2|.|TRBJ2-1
CASSLAGEHAYNEQFF
TGTGCCAGCAGCTTAGCCGGAGAACACGCCTACAATGAGCAGTTCTTC
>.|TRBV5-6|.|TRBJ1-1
CASTRGAGQAFF
TGTGCCAGCACCCGGGGGGCAGGGCAAGCTTTCTTT
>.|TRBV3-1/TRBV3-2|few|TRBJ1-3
CASSPGSSGGNTIYF
TGTGCCAGCAGCCCAGGGTCATCCGGTGGAAACACCATATATTTT